This TCR beta chain was retrieved from a study of memory CD4+ T cells and cytomegalovirus serostatus. The sort gate was single viable CD3+CD4+CD8-CD45RO+ cells for memory CD4+ T cells. Serum IgG to CMV pp150, pp28, p38 and p52 defined serostatus. This clone was seen a few times. Assay: immunoSEQ multiplex PCR; the TCRdb copy retains only in-frame clones and omits some. The table lists 50,000 or so clones, about 80% of them singletons, with about 1.4% in the top ten. The CDR3 runs 13 residues. The V end lost 0 bases, the J end lost 5 bases, and 10 bases lay between the germline ends. Germline values: CDR1 GTSNPN, CDR2 SVGIG (reference sequence).

Specimen: memory CD4+ T cells from blood. The TCR originated in an adult in good health and CMV-seropositive. The chain links TRBV30 to TRBJ2-5; D gene ambiguous. Here the CDR3 DNA reads TGTGCCTGGAGTGTAAAGGGAACCGAGACCCAGTACTTC. Protein sequence: CAWSVKGTETQYF.